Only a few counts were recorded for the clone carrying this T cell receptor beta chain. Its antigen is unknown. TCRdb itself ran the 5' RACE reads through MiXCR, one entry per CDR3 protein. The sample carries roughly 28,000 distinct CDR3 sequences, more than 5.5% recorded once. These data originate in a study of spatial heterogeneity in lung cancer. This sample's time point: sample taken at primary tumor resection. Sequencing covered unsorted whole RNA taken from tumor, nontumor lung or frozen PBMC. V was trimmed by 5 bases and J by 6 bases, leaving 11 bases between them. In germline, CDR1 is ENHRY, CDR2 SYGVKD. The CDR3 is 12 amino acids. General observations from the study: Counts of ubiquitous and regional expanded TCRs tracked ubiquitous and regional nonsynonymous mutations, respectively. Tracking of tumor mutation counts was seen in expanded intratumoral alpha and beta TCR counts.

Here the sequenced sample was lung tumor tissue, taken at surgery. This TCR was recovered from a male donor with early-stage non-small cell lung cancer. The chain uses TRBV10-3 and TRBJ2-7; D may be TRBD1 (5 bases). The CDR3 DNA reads TGTGCCATCAGTACCCCTAGGGGCGAGCAGTACTTC. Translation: CAISTPRGEQYF.